This TCR beta chain emerged from a study of shared clonotypes between healthy human individuals. Study-level findings and limits: As a rule, naive subsets had a larger estimated richness than memory subsets. Some naive CD4 clonotypes, 5% to 5.5%, turned up in common across four donors.

Trimming shortened V by 0 bases and J by 8 bases, and 9 bases separated the two germline ends. The CDR3 contains 13 residues. In germline, CDR1 is SGHRS, CDR2 YFSETQ. It was across several immunoSEQ plates that each subset's genomic DNA was evenly split. Here immunoSEQ multiplex PCR was the method, and the copy in TCRdb shows in-frame clones only, minus some. The profile shows approximately 1,000,000 clones, 75% to 80% of them singletons. This clone appeared a few times. Its target is not known. This clonotype was sampled from a man aged 18 to 29 in good health. Some clones in this sample may be carry-over from other donors' samples. The gene calls are TRBV5-1 and TRBJ2-1; D is undetermined. Specimen: memory CD4+ T cells from PBMCs. As for subset: CD45RA-negative fraction. CDR3 coding DNA: TGCGCCAGCAGCTTGGAGGGCGGCGATGAGCAGTTCTTC. Translated: CASSLEGGDEQFF.